Sequencing of this T cell receptor (beta chain) was carried out in a study of tumor-infiltrating lymphocytes in primary liver carcinoma. In the study overall: Yields of productive TCRbeta reads ranged from roughly 3.65 to 7.13 million per sample and were similar across tissue types.

Co-extracting RNA and DNA was done with roughly 17-34 mg of unsorted bulk tissue as input. No patient had received treatment, and all had chronic HBV infection. Germline assignment: CDR1 MNHNS and CDR2 SASEGT. The CDR3 consists of 13 residues. As to this clonotype: Mismatch with germline at one junction end may stem from a read error.

Total RNA (roughly 530 ng) served as template for TCR beta cDNA synthesis primed by a constant-region primer. For TCR beta, libraries were produced by three nested multiplex PCR rounds using slightly modified ARM-PCR. A C-beta reverse primer and TRBV1-TRBV30 forward primers served in each of the first two PCR rounds, at roughly 10 cycles apiece. TCRdb fed the multiplex PCR reads into MiXCR, producing one record per CDR3 protein. The data hold approximately 73,000 distinct CDR3 sequences, with around 75% observed a single time. This clonotype was sampled from an older woman with primary liver carcinoma and hepatitis B virus infection. The chain uses TRBV6-1 and TRBJ1-2; D not resolved. Sample: liver tumor tissue from sampling region 4. Specified subset: tumor region T4, right-lateral pole. CDR3 nucleotides: TGTGCCTGCAGTCGCGACATGAACTATGGCTACACTTTC. It is translated as CACSRDMNYGYTF.